This T cell receptor (beta chain) was sequenced during a study of PD-1 blockade in classical Hodgkin lymphoma. Study details: The study gave patients nivolumab 3 mg/kg intravenously every 2 weeks. Study outcomes and limitations: Reported findings placed baseline TCR diversity lower in newly diagnosed patients (compared with healthy donors).

TCRdb's table, derived via immunoSEQ multiplex PCR, lists solely in-frame clones and lacks some. The sample shows approximately 89,000 clones, over 80% of them seen only once. Germline-derived CDR1 and CDR2 are ENHRY and SYGVKD. The V and J ends lost 0 bases and 7 bases, in that order; junction bases with no gene match: 6. The CDR3 spans 16 residues. Worth noting for this clone: Its antigen remains unidentified.

Brentuximab vedotin exposure varied among the patients, all of whom had relapsed after autologous stem cell transplantation. This rearrangement joins TRBV10-3 to TRBJ2-2, with 9 bases aligning to TRBD2. This receptor was taken from a human donor with classical Hodgkin lymphoma. The material sequenced was peripheral blood mononuclear cells (PBMCs), taken at baseline. DNA for the CDR3: TGTGCCATCAGTGAGTCCCTCGGGACTAGCAACGGGGAGCTGTTTTTT. Translated: CAISESLGTSNGELFF.